What follows is one TCR beta chain and its context. TCRdb's copy holds only in-frame clones and misses some; the assay was immunoSEQ multiplex PCR. The sample includes roughly 74,000 clones, around 88% of them seen just once. This entry comes from a study of blood T cell repertoires in COVID-19. The ends lost 4 bases at V and 1 base at J; junction bases unmatched: 8. CDR3 length equals 16 residues. Germline values: CDR1 MNHNS, CDR2 SASEGT. The V and J genes are TRBV6-1 and TRBJ2-3; the match to TRBD1 covers 7 bases. This TCR came from a woman of 80 years or more with active or convalescent COVID-19. What was sequenced was peripheral blood. The CDR3 nucleotides read TGTGCCAGCAGTGGTCGGGACAGTAGACGCACAGATACGCAGTATTTT. Amino acids: CASSGRDSRRTDTQYF.